This is a list of T cell receptor beta chains from one sample in a study of cytomegalovirus exposure and HLA in healthy donors. Sequencing used immunoSEQ multiplex PCR; TCRdb keeps in-frame clones, though not all of them. The sample consists of some 120,000 clones, less than 85% of them appearing once. The sample comprised PBMCs. The receptors stem from a male donor in good health and CMV-seronegative. Both conserved end residues are part of each CDR3. D genes are given only for firm matches. Only part of the rows carry a size: once, few, many, or a class if the clone is expanded.

V gene	D gene	clone size	J gene	CDR3 DNA	CDR3 protein
TRBV7-9	.	.	TRBJ2-7	TGTGCCAGCAGCCCAAAACCGACAGGCTTGACCCGCTACGAGCAGTACTTC	CASSPKPTGLTRYEQYF
TRBV21-1	.	.	TRBJ2-7	TGTGCCAGCAGCAAAGATCGCGGATCCTACGAGCAGTACTTC	CASSKDRGSYEQYF
TRBV19	TRBD1	.	TRBJ2-2	TGTGCCAGTAGTGATGACAGGGAGCGGCCCGGGGAGCTGTTTTTT	CASSDDRERPGELFF
TRBV7-9	.	once	TRBJ1-3	TGTGCCAGCAGCTCCTGGGGCGGAAACACCATATATTTT	CASSSWGGNTIYF
TRBV7-9	TRBD1	.	TRBJ1-4	TGTGCCAGCAGCTTAAACAGGGGGAATGAAAAACTGTTTTTT	CASSLNRGNEKLFF
TRBV29-1	.	.	TRBJ1-1	TGCAGCGTTGATGACAGGAGCGCTGAAGCTTTCTTT	CSVDDRSAEAFF
TRBV5-1	.	.	TRBJ1-1	TGCGCCAGCAGCTCATCAGTCCAAAGCACTGAAGCTTTCTTT	CASSSSVQSTEAFF
TRBV27	TRBD1	.	TRBJ1-1	TGTGCCAGCAGTTCCAGGGGGCGGACTGAAGCTTTCTTT	CASSSRGRTEAFF
TRBV11-2	.	.	TRBJ2-7	TGTGCCAGCAGTAACGTCCACGAGCAGTACTTC	CASSNVHEQYF
TRBV28	.	.	TRBJ1-5	TGTGCCAGCAGTGACCTAGGACTCTATAGCAATCAGCCCCAGCATTTT	CASSDLGLYSNQPQHF
TRBV7-2	TRBD2	.	TRBJ2-5	TGTGCCAGCAGCTTAGCGAGCGGGGGGGGGAGGGCCCAGTACTTC	CASSLASGGGRAQYF
TRBV4-3	TRBD2	.	TRBJ2-1	TGCGCCAGCAGCCAAGATCCCAGCGGGGGGGCGAATGAGCAGTTCTTC	CASSQDPSGGANEQFF
TRBV13	TRBD1	few	TRBJ2-2	TGTGCCAGCAGCTTAGTACAGGGGGCCGGGGAGCTGTTTTTT	CASSLVQGAGELFF
TRBV4-3	TRBD2	.	TRBJ2-1	TGCGCCAGCAGCCAATTAGCGGGGGGGTCCTACAATGAGCAGTTCTTC	CASSQLAGGSYNEQFF
TRBV5-6	TRBD2	.	TRBJ2-3	TGTGCCAGCAGCCCGGGGACTAGCGGGAGCCTCACAGATATGCAGTATTTT	CASSPGTSGSLTDMQYF
TRBV7-8	TRBD1	.	TRBJ1-5	TGTGCCAGCAGCCTGGGCCGGGACAGGGCTTACAATCAGCCCCAGCATTTT	CASSLGRDRAYNQPQHF
TRBV9	.	few	TRBJ1-2	TGTGCCAGCAGCAGTCTCCTTCCGGGATCTACCTATGGCTACACCTTC	CASSSLLPGSTYGYTF
TRBV27	.	few	TRBJ1-2	TGTGCCAGCAGTTTAGGCCCCCCGGGACTCCATGGCTACACCTTC	CASSLGPPGLHGYTF
TRBV5-6	TRBD1	.	TRBJ2-7	TGTGCCAGCAGCTCTACCGGGACAGGGGGCAGGAACGAGCAGTACTTC	CASSSTGTGGRNEQYF
TRBV7-8	TRBD1	once	TRBJ1-1	TGTGCCAGCAGCCCTCGGTGGACAGGGAGAACTGAAGCTTTCTTT	CASSPRWTGRTEAFF
TRBV27	TRBD1	.	TRBJ1-2	TGTGCCAGCAGTTTATCCACAGGGGACATGTTCTATGGCTACACCTTC	CASSLSTGDMFYGYTF
TRBV6-6	.	.	TRBJ1-2	TGTGCCAGCAGCCAACTCAGACAGGAAGAAGGTGGTGGCTACACCTTC	CASSQLRQEEGGGYTF
TRBV5-6	TRBD2	.	TRBJ2-1	TGTGCCAGCAGCAACGACTGGGAGGGCTCCTACAATGAGCAGTTCTTC	CASSNDWEGSYNEQFF
TRBV19	.	.	TRBJ1-1	TGTGCCAGTAGGAGTTTCGCAATCTGGATGGGCGAAGCTTTCTTT	CASRSFAIWMGEAFF
TRBV5-1	.	.	TRBJ1-4	TGCGCCAGCAGCTTGGATACAACTAATGAAAAACTGTTTTTT	CASSLDTTNEKLFF
TRBV27	.	.	TRBJ2-6	TGTGCCAGCAGGGGGGCAGGGTCTCCTGGGGCCAACGTCCTGACTTTC	CASRGAGSPGANVLTF
TRBV30	.	once	TRBJ2-3	TGTGCCTGGAGTGTAGGAGTGGGAGAAAGAGATACGCAGTATTTT	CAWSVGVGERDTQYF
TRBV10-3	TRBD1	.	TRBJ2-5	TGTGCCATCAGTGCTTCCCGGGACAGGGTCCAAGAGACCCAGTACTTC	CAISASRDRVQETQYF
TRBV29-1	TRBD1	.	TRBJ1-4	TGCAGCGTAGCAACAGGGGCTGGAAAAGAAAAACTGTTTTTT	CSVATGAGKEKLFF
TRBV25-1	.	.	TRBJ1-5	TGTGCCAGCAGTGAATCGGGAGCTTATAGCAATCAGCCCCAGCATTTT	CASSESGAYSNQPQHF
TRBV27	.	few	TRBJ2-7	TGTGCCAGCAGTTTTAATGTTGCCTACGAGCAGTACTTC	CASSFNVAYEQYF
TRBV7-2	TRBD1	.	TRBJ1-2	TGTGCCAGCAGCTTAACCGGGACAGGGGCCTTTAGCTATGGCTACACCTTC	CASSLTGTGAFSYGYTF
TRBV5-4	.	.	TRBJ2-1	TGTGCCAGCAGCTTGCCGGTGACAACGGGAAGCAATGAGCAGTTCTTC	CASSLPVTTGSNEQFF
TRBV2	.	.	TRBJ1-5	TGTGCCAGCAGTGTAGGCAGGGCTAACAATCAGCCCCAGCATTTT	CASSVGRANNQPQHF
TRBV2	.	.	TRBJ2-1	TGTGCCAGCAGTGAGGGGGGCTACAATGAGCAGTTCTTC	CASSEGGYNEQFF
TRBV30	.	few	TRBJ2-7	TGTGCCTGGAGCAGGGGCGCACAGGGCAGACAGTACTTC	CAWSRGAQGRQYF
TRBV19	.	.	TRBJ2-6	TGTGCCAGTAGTGTAACCGGGCCAAAAAATGGGGCCAACGGCCTGACTTTC	CASSVTGPKNGANGLTF